This TCR beta chain came from a study of cytomegalovirus exposure and HLA in healthy donors. The PCR used 60 Vbeta and 13 Jbeta primers. Here immunoSEQ multiplex PCR was the method, and the copy in TCRdb shows in-frame clones only, minus some. The sample includes some 96,000 clones, 60% to 80% seen only once; the top ten take approximately 8%. General observations from the study: In a later analysis, V- and J-gene trimming of beta chains associated with a DCLRE1C missense variant, replicated independently.

The table lists this clone with a few counts. Its antigen remains unknown. This CDR3 is 13 amino acids long. Germline-derived CDR1 and CDR2 are ENHRY and SYGVKD. V shed 6 bases, J shed 7 bases, and the junction held 4 bases outside the gene matches. The rearrangement joins TRBV10-3 to TRBJ1-5; 9 nucleotides agree with TRBD1. The source of this sequence is a female donor in good health and CMV-seronegative. The sequenced sample was PBMCs. The CDR3 reads CAIRDRGGQPQHF. CDR3 sequence (DNA): TGTGCCATCAGGGACAGGGGAGGACAGCCCCAGCATTTT.